Below, 3 T cell receptor beta chains from the same sample are listed, as sequenced in a study of blood T cell repertoires in COVID-19. Assay used: immunoSEQ multiplex PCR; TCRdb lists only in-frame clones, some missing. Of roughly 80,000 clones listed, roughly 84% were seen once; the top ten hold roughly 3.5%. The material sequenced was peripheral blood. The source of these receptors is a man aged 50-59 years with acute or convalescent COVID-19.

The J gene is TRBJ2-2, the V gene TRBV9; 8 nucleotides align to TRBD2. In germline, CDR1 is SGDLS, CDR2 YYNGEE. The ends lost 4 bases at V and 5 bases at J; junction bases unmatched: 4. This CDR3 has 14 residues. The CDR3 coding sequence is TGTGCCAGCAGCCCGAGCGGGGGTACCGGGGAGCTGTTTTTT. Protein sequence: CASSPSGGTGELFF.

The chain carries TRBV10-3 and TRBJ2-3, with D unresolved. This CDR3 is 11 amino acids long. Germline V CDR1 and CDR2: ENHRY, SYGVKD. Trimming pared 9 bases from V and 2 bases from J, leaving 6 bases between. DNA for the CDR3: TGTGCCATTCGAGACACAGATACGCAGTATTTT. Translated: CAIRDTDTQYF.

This sequence joins TRBV3-1 (or the pseudogene TRBV3-2) and TRBJ1-1; D is ambiguous. Germline V gives CDR1 LGHDT, CDR2 YNNKEL (reference sequence). The CDR3 length is 16 residues. V lost 2 bases and J lost 4, with 17 bases in between. CDR3 DNA: TGTGCCAGCAGCCAAAGCTACAGCGGATCGGGCACTGAAGCTTTCTTT. This codes for CASSQSYSGSGTEAFF.